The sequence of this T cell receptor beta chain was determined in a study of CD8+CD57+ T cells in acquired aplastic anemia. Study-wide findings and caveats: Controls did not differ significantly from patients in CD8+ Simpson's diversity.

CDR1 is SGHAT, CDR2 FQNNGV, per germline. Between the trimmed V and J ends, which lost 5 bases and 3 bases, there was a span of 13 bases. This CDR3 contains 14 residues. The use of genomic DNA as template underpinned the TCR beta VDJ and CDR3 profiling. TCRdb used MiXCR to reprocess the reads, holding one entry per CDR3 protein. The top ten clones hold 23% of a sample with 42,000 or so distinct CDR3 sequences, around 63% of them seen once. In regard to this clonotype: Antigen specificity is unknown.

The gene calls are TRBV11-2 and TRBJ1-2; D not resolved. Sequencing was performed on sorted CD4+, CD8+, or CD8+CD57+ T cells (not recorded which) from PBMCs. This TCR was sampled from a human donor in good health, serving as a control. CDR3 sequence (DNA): TGTGCCAGCAGCCGCCCCGAACCGTACTATGGCTACACCTTC. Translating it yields CASSRPEPYYGYTF.